This T cell receptor beta chain comes out of a study of T cell responses to AZD1222 COVID-19 vaccine. Regarding the study as a whole: Repertoires were obtained solely post-peak T cell response.

CDR3 size: 15 residues. In its sample, this clone was seen a few times. Its antigen is unidentified. The assay was immunoSEQ multiplex PCR, and TCRdb's table has in-frame clones only and misses some. The data hold 100,000 to 150,000 clones, with 85% to 90% observed a single time. V and J are TRBV21-1 and TRBJ1-5. TRBV21-1 is described as a pseudogene. This specimen was peripheral blood, taken on day 0 of AZD1222 vaccination. The sequence was collected from an adult in good health. CDR3 sequence: CASSIHLVRNQPQHF. The CDR3 region has the DNA TGTGCCAGCAGCATCCACCTTGTCCGCAATCAGCCCCAGCATTTT.